Listed here are 18 T cell receptor beta chains from one sample, sequenced in a study of blood T cell repertoires in COVID-19. Measured with immunoSEQ multiplex PCR; TCRdb has only the in-frame clones, and not every one. The sample has roughly 180,000 clones, about 75% seen once; the top ten hold about 9%. Sequencing was carried out using peripheral blood. These receptors all come from a woman aged 45-60 years with active or convalescent COVID-19.

A single count supports this clone. This chain links TRBV6-2 or TRBV6-3 with TRBJ1-1; 8 bases fit TRBD1. The CDR3 loop spans 14 amino acids. Losses at the gene ends were 6 bases for V and 3 bases for J; bases not matched to a gene: 6. Germline loops: CDR1 MNHEY, CDR2 SVGEGT. CDR3 residues: CASSSGGAYTEAFF. CDR3 coding DNA: TGTGCCAGCAGCTCAGGGGGCGCCTACACTGAAGCTTTCTTT.

The chain recombines TRBV28 with TRBJ2-5; TRBD1 matches at 7 bases. Trimming at V came to 10 bases and at J to 1 base, leaving 18 bases not matched to a gene. Germline CDR1 is MDHEN and CDR2 is SYDVKM. This CDR3 has 17 residues. The chain's CDR3 is CAIQTRGDSEIQETQYF. CDR3 DNA: TGTGCCATCCAAACCCGAGGGGACAGTGAAATCCAAGAGACCCAGTACTTC. Together with reference TRBV28 and TRBJ2-5, the CDR3 gives the full variable domain: DVKVTQSSRYLVKRTGEKVFLECVQDMDHENMFWYRQDPGLGLRLIYFSYDVKMKEKGDIPEGYSVSREKKERFSLILESASTNQTSMYLCAIQTRGDSEIQETQYFGPGTRLLVL.

V usage is TRBV14 and J usage is TRBJ2-1, with 9 positions matching TRBD2. There are 19 residues in the CDR3. In germline, CDR1 is SGHDN, CDR2 FVKESK. The J segment lost 6 bases and the V segment lost 0 bases, leaving 15 bases of the junction unmatched. The CDR3 DNA is TGTGCCAGCAGCCAAGAAGTCAGCGGGAGGAGGAAGACCGTCAATGAGCAGTTCTTC. Protein product: CASSQEVSGRRKTVNEQFF.

The chain joins TRBV27 to TRBJ2-1; TRBD2 agrees at 14 bases. In germline, CDR1 is MNHEY, CDR2 SMNVEV (reference sequence). This CDR3 spans 16 amino acids. V shed 6 bases, J shed 8 bases, and the junction held 9 bases outside the gene matches. The CDR3 here is CASSMLGTSGRHEQFF. Written as DNA, the CDR3 is TGTGCCAGCAGCATGCTCGGGACTAGCGGGAGACATGAGCAGTTCTTC.

The genes are TRBV7-9 and TRBJ1-2, with 7 bases identical to TRBD1. Looked up from germline, CDR1 is SEHNR and CDR2 is FQNEAQ (reference sequence). J was trimmed by 5 bases and V by 11 bases; bases with no gene match: 17. This CDR3 comprises 15 residues. CDR3 sequence reads: CALGPTGAEEYGYTF. The DNA of the CDR3 is TGTGCCCTGGGCCCAACAGGGGCGGAAGAGTATGGCTACACCTTC.

This chain uses TRBV9 with TRBJ2-2, with 11 bases fitting TRBD2. In germline, CDR1 is SGDLS, CDR2 YYNGEE. With V trimmed by 2 bases and J by 4 bases, 7 bases remained unmatched. This CDR3 region has 17 residues. The CDR3 DNA sequence: TGTGCCAGCAGCGTCCTTACTAGCGGGGGTCTCACCGGGGAGCTGTTTTTT. Its translation: CASSVLTSGGLTGELFF.

The chain carries TRBV7-2 and TRBJ2-5; TRBD1 is a possible D gene (6 bases). The CDR3 has 15 residues. The V end lost 5 bases, the J end lost 3 bases, and 16 bases lay between the germline ends. CDR1 SGHTA and CDR2 FQGNSA come from the germline V gene. CDR3 in DNA: TGTGCCAGCAGCGAACAGGGTAGGGAAAAAGAGACCCAGTACTTC. Encoded protein: CASSEQGREKETQYF.

The chain recombines TRBV2 with TRBJ2-5, with 9 bases fitting TRBD1. The V and J ends lost 4 bases and 4 bases, in that order; junction bases with no gene match: 4. This CDR3 is 14 amino acids long. Germline CDR1 and CDR2: SNHLY and FYNNEI. CDR3 nucleotide sequence: TGTGCCAGCAGTGTACAGGGGGCGGGAGAGACCCAGTACTTC. Protein sequence: CASSVQGAGETQYF.

The table lists this clone with a count of one. The gene calls are TRBV9 and TRBJ2-1; 9 bases align to TRBD2. The CDR3 consists of 17 residues. CDR1 and CDR2 from the germline V gene are SGDLS and YYNGEE. Trimming removed 4 bases from V and 0 bases from J; junction bases left unmatched: 8. The CDR3 loop reads CASSLSGRSLSYNEQFF. CDR3 DNA sequence: TGTGCCAGCAGCTTAAGCGGGAGGAGCCTCTCCTACAATGAGCAGTTCTTC.

V is TRBV4-1 and J is TRBJ1-1; TRBD1 might be the D (5 bases). Germline CDR1 reads MGHRA; CDR2 reads YSYEKL. V was pared by 0 bases and J by 1 base, with 9 bases between. The CDR3 runs to 15 residues. CDR3 bases: TGCGCCAGCAGCCAAGAGACAGTAGAGAACACTGAAGCTTTCTTT. Its protein product is CASSQETVENTEAFF.

This clone was found a few times. V gene TRBV12-5 combines with J gene TRBJ1-2, with D possibly matching TRBD1 (6 bases). Per germline, CDR1 LGHNT and CDR2 FRNRAP. The CDR3 runs to 13 residues. Trimming took off 9 bases at V and 3 bases at J, with 14 bases between the two ends. CDR3 nucleotide sequence: TGTGCTAGCCGATTCGGGACACACTATGGCTACACCTTC. Protein sequence: CASRFGTHYGYTF.

The V gene is TRBV4-3, the J gene TRBJ1-4; D possibly corresponds to TRBD1 (5 bases). Trimming removed 5 bases from V and 0 bases from J, with 13 bases in between. This CDR3 region has 16 residues. The V gene's germline CDR1 is LGHNA and CDR2 YSLEER. CDR3 DNA: TGCGCCAGCAGCAAACAGGCAGACACAACTAATGAAAAACTGTTTTTT. The encoded protein is CASSKQADTTNEKLFF.

The V and J genes are TRBV7-3 and TRBJ2-1; 9 positions match TRBD1. Germline loops: CDR1 SGHTA, CDR2 FQGTGA. The J segment lost 7 bases and the V segment lost 5 bases, leaving 12 bases of the junction unmatched. This CDR3 comprises 16 residues. CDR3 sequence reads: CASSRDRRQGDNEQFF. In DNA, the CDR3 is TGTGCCAGCAGCCGAGATAGGCGACAGGGGGATAATGAGCAGTTCTTC. Full variable domain (remainder filled in from reference TRBV7-3 and TRBJ2-1): GAGVSQTPSNKVTEKGKYVELRCDPISGHTALYWYRQSLGQGPEFLIYFQGTGAADDSGLPNDRFFAVRPEGSVSTLKIQRTERGDSAVYLCASSRDRRQGDNEQFFGPGTRLTVL.

This clone has only a few counts. V and J are TRBV7-8 and TRBJ2-3, with 12 positions matching TRBD2. The CDR3 contains 18 residues. CDR1 SGHVS and CDR2 FQNEAQ come from the germline V gene. V shed 6 bases and J 2 bases; nucleotides not matched to a gene: 12. In DNA form, the CDR3 reads TGTGCCAGCAGAAAGCCGGCTAGCGGGGGGGCTTTCACAGATACGCAGTATTTT. Translating gives CASRKPASGGAFTDTQYF.

The V and J genes are TRBV19 and TRBJ2-2, with D possibly being TRBD2 (7 bases). CDR3 length: 15 amino acids. Trimming cost V 4 bases and J 7 bases, with 16 bases left between them. CDR1 is LNHDA and CDR2 is SQIVND in the germline V gene (reference sequence). The CDR3 DNA follows: TGTGCCAGTAGTACGGCGGGGGCCCGGGGCGGGGAGCTGTTTTTT. It codes for CASSTAGARGGELFF.

CDR3 in amino acids: CASSLDFWQGARYEQYF. CDR3 bases: TGTGCCAGCAGCTTAGACTTCTGGCAGGGGGCACGCTACGAGCAGTACTTC. V and J are TRBV7-2 and TRBJ2-7; 8 positions match TRBD1. CDR1 is SGHTA and CDR2 is FQGNSA in the germline V gene. The J segment lost 3 bases and the V segment lost 1 base, leaving 11 bases of the junction unmatched. The CDR3 runs 17 residues.

This clone was observed a single time. The V and J genes are TRBV7-3 and TRBJ2-7; a possible D gene is TRBD2 (6 bases). Germline CDR1 SGHTA, CDR2 FQGTGA. V lost 5 bases to trimming and J lost 5 bases, with 16 bases between them. The length of the CDR3 is 14 residues. The CDR3 loop reads CASSAAGFEDEQYF. CDR3 sequence (DNA): TGTGCCAGCAGCGCAGCGGGTTTTGAAGACGAGCAGTACTTC.

The chain carries TRBV19 and TRBJ1-2, with 12 bases aligning to TRBD1. Germline values: CDR1 LNHDA, CDR2 SQIVND (reference sequence). The CDR3 extends over 18 amino acids. With 7 bases clipped from V and 8 bases from J, the junction kept 20 bases outside the gene matches. This CDR3 reads CASKSQHRDRGPIGGYTF. CDR3 bases: TGTGCCAGTAAATCCCAACACCGGGACAGGGGGCCGATTGGGGGCTACACCTTC.